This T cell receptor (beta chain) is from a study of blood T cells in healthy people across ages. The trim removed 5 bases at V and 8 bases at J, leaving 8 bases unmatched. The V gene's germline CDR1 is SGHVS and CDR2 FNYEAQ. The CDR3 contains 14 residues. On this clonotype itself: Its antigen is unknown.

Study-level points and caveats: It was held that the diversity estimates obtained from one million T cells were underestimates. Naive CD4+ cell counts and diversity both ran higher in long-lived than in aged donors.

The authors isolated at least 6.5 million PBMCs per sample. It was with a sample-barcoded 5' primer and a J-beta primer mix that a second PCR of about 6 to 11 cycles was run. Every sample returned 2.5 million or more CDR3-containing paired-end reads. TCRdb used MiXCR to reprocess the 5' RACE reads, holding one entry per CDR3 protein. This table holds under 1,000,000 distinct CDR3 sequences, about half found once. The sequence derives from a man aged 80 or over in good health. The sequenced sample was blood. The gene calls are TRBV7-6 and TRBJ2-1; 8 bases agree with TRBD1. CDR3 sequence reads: CASSAETGDDEQFF. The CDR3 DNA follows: TGTGCCAGCAGCGCTGAGACAGGGGATGATGAGCAGTTCTTC.